This T cell receptor (beta chain) was sequenced during a study of blood T cell repertoires in COVID-19. About the research overall: COVID-19 samples collected from the United States, Italy and Spain covered acute and convalescent phases.

V was shortened by 1 base and J by 5 bases, with 9 bases between the two germline ends. Germline V gene sequence: CDR1 SEHNR, CDR2 FQNEAQ (reference sequence). This CDR3 is built from 13 residues. Per the authors' pipeline: Amplification of reference gene primers provided the estimated nucleated cell counts. Generated by immunoSEQ multiplex PCR, the TCRdb table keeps only in-frame clones and is missing some. V, J and clone size are taken as reported in that table, and D and trimming were inferred from the DNA itself. The sample gives hundreds of thousands of clones, roughly 90% of which show up once; over 9% is in the top ten. In terms of age and location, participants ranged from roughly 18 to 95 years and lived in approximately 24 US areas. Recovery among Cohort 3 donors was established by two negative PCRs, clearance, or symptom resolution.

This receptor was identified in a woman aged 40-49 years who had recovered from COVID-19. This chain connects TRBV7-9 to TRBJ2-7, with a possible D match to TRBD1 (5 bases). The source material was PBMCs or T cells enriched from blood (not recorded which). This CDR3 is CASSLGQGNEQYF. DNA of the CDR3: TGTGCCAGCAGCTTAGGCCAGGGCAACGAGCAGTACTTC. Full variable domain (outside the CDR3, taken from reference TRBV7-9 and TRBJ2-7): DTGVSQNPRHKITKRGQNVTFRCDPISEHNRLYWYRQTLGQGPEFLTYFQNEAQLEKSRLLSDRFSAERPKGSFSTLEIQRTEQGDSAMYLCASSLGQGNEQYFGPGTRLTVT.